The following is a TCR beta chain sequence with its context. The data originate from a study of blood T cell repertoires in COVID-19. The data were produced by immunoSEQ multiplex PCR, yet TCRdb's version contains in-frame clones alone and is incomplete. Of about 400,000 clones in the sample, roughly 85% were seen once. Assignments of participants to cohorts depended upon their own reported clinical history. Looked up from germline, CDR1 is SEHNR and CDR2 is FQNEAQ (reference sequence). The CDR3 loop spans 16 amino acids. V shed 5 bases and J 5 bases; nucleotides not matched to a gene: 9. The chain joins TRBV7-9 to TRBJ2-1; 10 bases agree with TRBD2. This TCR was recovered from a young woman with acute COVID-19. Material: PBMCs or T cells enriched from blood (not recorded which). The CDR3 bases are TGTGCCAGCAGCCAAGCCCCTAGCGGGGGAGACAATGAGCAGTTCTTC. Encoded protein: CASSQAPSGGDNEQFF.